The clone carrying this T cell receptor (beta chain) was seen just once. The data were taken from a study of control samples from healthy donors and cancer patients. Clones were sequenced by immunoSEQ multiplex PCR, and TCRdb holds only the in-frame ones, with some missing. The table lists about 150,000 clones, 90% to 95% of them singletons. From germline, CDR1 is SEHNR and CDR2 FQNEAQ (reference sequence). V lost 3 bases and J 2 bases, leaving 11 bases between the germline ends. The CDR3 consists of 15 residues. Sequencing used blood. The sequence derives from a woman in her forties in good health. The chain has TRBV7-9 and TRBJ1-5; no firm D call. The CDR3 DNA sequence: TGTGCCAGCAGCTTGGTGGGCCGAGGCAATCAGCCCCAGCATTTT. Translation gives CASSLVGRGNQPQHF. Looking up the rest from reference TRBV7-9 and TRBJ1-5 gives the full variable domain: DTGVSQNPRHKITKRGQNVTFRCDPISEHNRLYWYRQTLGQGPEFLTYFQNEAQLEKSRLLSDRFSAERPKGSFSTLEIQRTEQGDSAMYLCASSLVGRGNQPQHFGDGTRLSIL.